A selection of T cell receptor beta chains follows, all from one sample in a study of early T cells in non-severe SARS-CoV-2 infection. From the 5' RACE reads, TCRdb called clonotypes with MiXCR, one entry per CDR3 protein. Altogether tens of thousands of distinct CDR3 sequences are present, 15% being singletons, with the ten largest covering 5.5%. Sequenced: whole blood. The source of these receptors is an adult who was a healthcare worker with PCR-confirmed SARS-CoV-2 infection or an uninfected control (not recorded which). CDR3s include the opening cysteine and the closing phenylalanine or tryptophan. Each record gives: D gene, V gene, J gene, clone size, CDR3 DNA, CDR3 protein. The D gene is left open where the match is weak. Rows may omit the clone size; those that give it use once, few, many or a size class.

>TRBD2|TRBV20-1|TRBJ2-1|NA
TGCAGCGGACGAGCGGGGTTCGTTGAGCAGTTCTTC
CSGRAGFVEQFF
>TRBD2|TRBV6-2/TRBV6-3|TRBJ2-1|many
TGTGCCAGCAGCCGCAGCGGGGAGACCTACAATGAGCAGTTCTTC
CASSRSGETYNEQFF
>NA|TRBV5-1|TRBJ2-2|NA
TGCGCCAGCAGCGGAAGGACCCCGAGCGTCGGGGAGCTGTTTTTT
CASSGRTPSVGELFF
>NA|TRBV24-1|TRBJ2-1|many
TGTGCCACCAGTGAAGGGTTGGGGACTGAGCAGTTCTTC
CATSEGLGTEQFF
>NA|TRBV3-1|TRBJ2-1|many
TGTGCCAGCAGCTCGGTTTTCCCCGGAGTCTCCTACAATGAGCAGTTCTTC
CASSSVFPGVSYNEQFF
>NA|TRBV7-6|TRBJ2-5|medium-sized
TGTGCCAGCAGCTTAGTCGGCCAGCAAGAGACCCAGTACTTC
CASSLVGQQETQYF
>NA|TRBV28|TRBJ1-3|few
TGTGCCAGCAGTTCGGGGGGTGTCGGAAACACCATATATTTT
CASSSGGVGNTIYF
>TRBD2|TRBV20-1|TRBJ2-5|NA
TGCAGTGCTTCAGAGGTAGCGGGAGACCAAGAGACCCAGTACTTC
CSASEVAGDQETQYF
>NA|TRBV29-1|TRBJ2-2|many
TGCAGCGTTGGGCAAAGTTTGAACACCGGGGAGCTGTTTTTT
CSVGQSLNTGELFF
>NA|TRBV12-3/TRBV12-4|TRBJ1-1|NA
TGTGCCAGCAGTTACAGGGAAGGGAGAGGAGCTTTCTTT
CASSYREGRGAFF
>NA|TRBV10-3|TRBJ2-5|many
TGTGCCATCTCCACATACGAGACCCAGTACTTC
CAISTYETQYF
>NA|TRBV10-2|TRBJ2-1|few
TGCGCCAGCAAGGGGGGAAATACCTACAATGAGCAGTTCTTC
CASKGGNTYNEQFF
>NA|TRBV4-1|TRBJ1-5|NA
TGCGCCAGCAGCCAGCCAGGGGTTAGCAATCAGCCCCAGCATTTT
CASSQPGVSNQPQHF
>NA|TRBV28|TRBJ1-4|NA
TGTGCCAGCAGCTCAACAAATGAAAAACTGTTTTTT
CASSSTNEKLFF
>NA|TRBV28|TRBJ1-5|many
TGTGCCAGCAGTTTCGGGCAGGGCAGTCAGCCCCAGCATTTT
CASSFGQGSQPQHF
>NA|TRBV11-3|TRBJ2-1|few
TGTGCCAGCAGCAACAGACAGAGAGGCTACAATGAGCAGTTCTTC
CASSNRQRGYNEQFF
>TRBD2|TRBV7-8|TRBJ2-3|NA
TGTGCCAGCAGCCAATGGGCGGGAGTGGCAGATACGCAGTATTTT
CASSQWAGVADTQYF
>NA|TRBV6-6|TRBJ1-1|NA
TGTGCCAGCAGTTCGACAGTTCCCACTGAAGCTTTCTTT
CASSSTVPTEAFF
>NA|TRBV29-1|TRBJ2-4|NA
TGCAGCGTTGGTCCGTTGACCAAAAACATTCAGTACTTC
CSVGPLTKNIQYF
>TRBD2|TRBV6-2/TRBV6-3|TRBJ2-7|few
TGTGCCAGCAGTTTCCTAGCGGCCTTAAACCCCTACGAGCAGTACTTC
CASSFLAALNPYEQYF
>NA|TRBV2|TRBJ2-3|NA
TGTGCCAGTTCTCTCAGCCCAGATACGCAGTATTTT
CASSLSPDTQYF
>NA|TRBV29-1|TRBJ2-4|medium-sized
TGCAGCGTTGTGGAAGTGGACATTCAGTACTTC
CSVVEVDIQYF